Following are 25 T cell receptor beta chains from one sample sequenced in a study of blood T cell repertoires in COVID-19. Sequenced by immunoSEQ multiplex PCR; TCRdb stores in-frame clones only, minus some. The table records approximately 35,000 clones, over 75% of them present only once. The sample was peripheral blood. The receptor source for this set is a human donor in a cohort sampled during active COVID-19.

This chain links TRBV20-1 with TRBJ1-4; D is ambiguous. Between the trimmed V and J ends, which lost 5 bases and 1 base, there was a span of 2 bases. Germline V gene lookup returns CDR1 DFQATT and CDR2 SNEGSKA (reference sequence). The CDR3 spans 11 residues. As DNA, the CDR3 is TGCAGTGCTCTAACTAATGAAAAACTGTTTTTT. This gives the protein CSALTNEKLFF.

This chain joins TRBV4-3 and TRBJ1-4; D call uncertain. Per germline, CDR1 LGHNA and CDR2 YSLEER. The germline V and J ends were trimmed by 0 bases and 7 bases, with 6 bases remaining between them. The CDR3 extends over 13 amino acids. The CDR3 DNA reads as TGCGCCAGCAGCCAAGATACTTCTGAAAAACTGTTTTTT. Protein product: CASSQDTSEKLFF.

The V and J genes are TRBV7-2 and TRBJ2-3, with 7 bases aligning to TRBD2. V lost 5 bases, J lost 6 bases, and 2 bases stayed unmatched. Germline assignment: CDR1 SGHTA and CDR2 FQGNSA. This CDR3 is built from 12 residues. The CDR3 is CASSQLADTQYF. CDR3 bases: TGTGCCAGCAGCCAACTAGCGGATACGCAGTATTTT.

This rearrangement joins TRBV18 to TRBJ1-1; maybe TRBD1 (6 bases). CDR1 is KGHSH and CDR2 is LQKENI in the germline V gene. V lost 3 bases to trimming and J lost 7 bases, with 18 bases between them. This CDR3 region has 15 residues. Here the CDR3 DNA reads TGTGCCAGCTCACCCACCAGCCAGGGGTTATTTGAAGCTTTCTTT. Translating it yields CASSPTSQGLFEAFF.

The chain recombines TRBV7-3 with TRBJ1-6; TRBD1 aligns across 8 bases. Per germline, CDR1 SGHTA and CDR2 FQGTGA. The CDR3 spans 14 residues. Trimming cost V 5 bases and J 6 bases; bases outside gene matches: 3. CDR3 region: CASSGQGSNSPLHF. CDR3 DNA: TGTGCCAGCAGCGGACAGGGCTCTAATTCACCCCTCCACTTT.

This clone was counted only a few times. The chain recombines TRBV29-1 with TRBJ1-1; D is unresolved. CDR3 length equals 12 residues. V was shortened by 4 bases and J by 2 bases, with 8 bases between the two germline ends. In germline, CDR1 is SQVTM, CDR2 ANQGSEA. CDR3 nucleotide sequence: TGCAGCGTTGTTCAGATAAACACTGAAGCTTTCTTT. Translating it yields CSVVQINTEAFF.

V and J are TRBV11-2 and TRBJ1-3, with a possible D match to TRBD1 (6 bases). V was clipped by 6 bases and J by 7 bases, with 16 bases between them. Germline CDR1 SGHAT, CDR2 FQNNGV. The CDR3 is 14 residues long. This chain's CDR3 is CASSSGVSGNTIYF. The CDR3 bases are TGTGCCAGCAGTTCAGGGGTCTCAGGGAACACCATATATTTT.

The chain links TRBV20-1 to TRBJ1-1, with 7 positions matching TRBD1. The germline V gene has CDR1 DFQATT and CDR2 SNEGSKA (reference sequence). V lost 3 bases and J lost 4; bases outside the gene matches: 14. This CDR3 is 16 amino acids long. The CDR3 sequence is CSASPIQGRGGTEAFF. The CDR3 DNA reads as TGCAGTGCTAGTCCCATACAGGGGCGGGGTGGCACTGAAGCTTTCTTT.

The V and J genes are TRBV18 and TRBJ2-7, with 7 positions matching TRBD1. V shed 5 bases and J 5 bases; nucleotides not matched to a gene: 3. CDR3 length equals 12 residues. From germline, CDR1 is KGHSH and CDR2 LQKENI. Here the CDR3 DNA reads TGTGCCAGCTCAGAGGGACAGAACGAGCAGTACTTC. This translates into CASSEGQNEQYF.

This clone was observed a few times. The chain employs TRBV14 and TRBJ1-2; D is uncertain. The V gene's germline CDR1 is SGHDN and CDR2 FVKESK. V lost 2 bases to trimming and J lost 7 bases, with 14 bases between them. The CDR3 is 14 amino acids. In DNA form, the CDR3 reads TGTGCCAGCAGCCAAAGGGAGTGGAGGAGTGGCTACACCTTC. Translated: CASSQREWRSGYTF. Full variable domain (remainder filled in from reference TRBV14 and TRBJ1-2): EAGVTQFPSHSVIEKGQTVTLRCDPISGHDNLYWYRRVMGKEIKFLLHFVKESKQDESGMPNNRFLAERTGGTYSTLKVQPAELEDSGVYFCASSQREWRSGYTFGSGTRLTVV.

CDR3 region: CASSRLAGANTGELFF. In nucleotides, the CDR3 is TGTGCCAGCAGTCGTCTAGCGGGGGCTAACACCGGGGAGCTGTTTTTT. The chain couples TRBV5-4 to TRBJ2-2; 10 bases match TRBD2. Germline V gives CDR1 SGHNT, CDR2 YYREEE (reference sequence). This CDR3 region has 16 residues. J was trimmed by 2 bases and V by 5 bases; bases with no gene match: 6.

The chain uses TRBV19 and TRBJ1-2, with TRBD1 identical over 9 bases. The CDR3 runs 12 residues. Germline trimming cut 11 bases from V and 7 bases from J; bases unmatched to any gene: 8. CDR1 is LNHDA, CDR2 SQIVND, per germline (reference sequence). CDR3 sequence: CASGQGTTGYTF. Written as DNA, the CDR3 is TGTGCCTCGGGACAGGGTACTACTGGCTACACCTTC.

The chain carries TRBV6-1 and TRBJ2-2; possible D gene TRBD2, 6 bases. Germline V gene sequence: CDR1 MNHNS, CDR2 SASEGT. The CDR3 spans 13 residues. Trimming stripped 0 bases from V and 7 bases from J, with 6 bases between. CDR3 region: CASSEARGGELFF. The CDR3 DNA reads as TGTGCCAGCAGTGAAGCGCGGGGCGGGGAGCTGTTTTTT.

The rearrangement links TRBV6-2 or TRBV6-3 to TRBJ1-5; 7 bases align to TRBD1. This CDR3 region has 13 residues. Germline V lookup: CDR1 MNHEY, CDR2 SVGEGT. The ends lost 7 bases at V and 6 bases at J; junction bases unmatched: 6. The CDR3, as DNA: TGTGCCAGCACCCCAGGGGGTACTCAGCCCCAGCATTTT. Amino acid sequence: CASTPGGTQPQHF.

V is TRBV2 and J is TRBJ2-5, with 7 bases identical to TRBD1. CDR1 and CDR2 (germline): SNHLY, FYNNEI. CDR3 length: 14 amino acids. The V segment lost 6 bases and the J segment 5 bases; nucleotides outside the gene matches: 9. The CDR3 is CASRPSTGSETQYF. CDR3 DNA sequence: TGTGCCAGCAGGCCCTCGACAGGGAGCGAGACCCAGTACTTC.

The chain uses TRBV10-3 and TRBJ2-6, with 8 bases lining up with TRBD1. Germline assignment: CDR1 ENHRY and CDR2 SYGVKD. With V trimmed by 2 bases and J by 1 base, 7 bases remained unmatched. This CDR3 has 18 amino acids. The CDR3 DNA is TGTGCCATCAGTGAGACAGGGGGTGTGGGGTCTGGGGCCAACGTCCTGACTTTC. Its protein product is CAISETGGVGSGANVLTF.

A note on this clone: The junction differs from germline at one of its ends, possibly a read error. V is TRBV10-1 and J is TRBJ2-5; 12 bases match TRBD2. CDR1 and CDR2 from the germline V gene are WNHNN and SYGVQD (reference sequence). CDR3 size: 12 residues. This CDR3 is CASTSGGPRSNF. The CDR3, as DNA: TGCGCCAGTACTAGCGGGGGGCCCCGATCTAACTTC.

The rearrangement links TRBV24-1 to TRBJ2-5; 9 nucleotides agree with TRBD1. Per the germline V gene, CDR1 is KGHDR and CDR2 is SFDVKD. V lost 4 bases to trimming and J lost 5 bases; unmatched junction nucleotides: 7. This CDR3 contains 15 residues. CDR3 coding DNA: TGTGCCACCAGTGAGTCGACAGGGGGTTCGGAGACCCAGTACTTC. This codes for CATSESTGGSETQYF.

CDR3 residues: CASSEAGSGLGSPLHF. The CDR3 coding sequence is TGTGCCAGCAGTGAAGCAGGCTCGGGGTTAGGGTCACCCCTCCACTTT. The genes are TRBV2 and TRBJ1-6; D uncertain. Germline V gene sequence: CDR1 SNHLY, CDR2 FYNNEI. The CDR3 extends over 16 amino acids. The V end lost 0 bases, the J end lost 10 bases, and 16 bases lay between the germline ends.

This CDR3 is CASRKGQTNTGELFF. CDR3 bases: TGCGCCAGCAGGAAGGGACAGACGAACACCGGGGAGCTGTTTTTT. The chain combines TRBV5-1 with TRBJ2-2, with TRBD1 matching 7 bases. Trimming removed 5 bases from V and 0 bases from J; junction bases left unmatched: 4. The V gene's germline CDR1 is SGHRS and CDR2 YFSETQ. This CDR3 is 15 amino acids long.

The genes are TRBV2 and TRBJ2-5; D is possibly TRBD1 (5 bases). Deletions cut 4 bases from V and 1 base from J, with 13 bases between. The CDR3 length is 15 residues. Per the germline V gene, CDR1 is SNHLY and CDR2 is FYNNEI. The CDR3 is CASSVQGVPQETQYF. DNA of the CDR3: TGTGCCAGCAGTGTTCAAGGGGTCCCCCAAGAGACCCAGTACTTC.

The gene calls are TRBV2 and TRBJ1-2; 9 bases match TRBD1. The CDR3 spans 16 residues. The germline V gene has CDR1 SNHLY and CDR2 FYNNEI. V lost 4 bases and J lost 5; bases outside the gene matches: 11. CDR3 coding DNA: TGTGCCAGCAGTGCTGCGGGGACAGGGAGGCGGTATGGCTACACCTTC. It yields the protein CASSAAGTGRRYGYTF. The variable domain in full, with the rest retrieved from reference TRBV2 and TRBJ1-2, is EPEVTQTPSHQVTQMGQEVILRCVPISNHLYFYWYRQILGQKVEFLVSFYNNEISEKSEIFDDQFSVERPDGSNFTLKIRSTKLEDSAMYFCASSAAGTGRRYGYTFGSGTRLTVV.

The chain combines TRBV6-4 with TRBJ2-3; 7 bases align to TRBD2. V gave up 11 bases and J gave up 2 bases; unmatched junction bases: 7. CDR1 is MRHNA and CDR2 is SNTAGT in the germline V gene. This CDR3 contains 13 residues. The CDR3: CAVVGTITDTQYF. In nucleotides, the CDR3 is TGTGCCGTCGTCGGGACTATCACAGATACGCAGTATTTT.

A single count supports this clone. J is TRBJ2-3 and V is TRBV6-5; D is unresolved. Germline CDR1 reads MNHEY; CDR2 reads SVGAGI. This CDR3 comprises 14 residues. V shed 2 bases and J shed 5 bases, with 11 bases lying between them. CDR3 in amino acids: CASSYSPNRDTQYF. Written as DNA, the CDR3 is TGTGCCAGCAGTTACAGTCCGAACAGAGATACGCAGTATTTT.

V gene TRBV19 combines with J gene TRBJ2-2, with TRBD1 identical over 10 bases. The V and J ends lost 4 bases and 6 bases, in that order; junction bases with no gene match: 11. The V gene's germline CDR1 is LNHDA and CDR2 SQIVND (reference sequence). The CDR3 spans 17 residues. The CDR3 is CASSNLRDRGLPGELFF. The CDR3 coding sequence is TGTGCCAGTAGTAACCTCCGGGACAGGGGTCTGCCCGGGGAGCTGTTTTTT.